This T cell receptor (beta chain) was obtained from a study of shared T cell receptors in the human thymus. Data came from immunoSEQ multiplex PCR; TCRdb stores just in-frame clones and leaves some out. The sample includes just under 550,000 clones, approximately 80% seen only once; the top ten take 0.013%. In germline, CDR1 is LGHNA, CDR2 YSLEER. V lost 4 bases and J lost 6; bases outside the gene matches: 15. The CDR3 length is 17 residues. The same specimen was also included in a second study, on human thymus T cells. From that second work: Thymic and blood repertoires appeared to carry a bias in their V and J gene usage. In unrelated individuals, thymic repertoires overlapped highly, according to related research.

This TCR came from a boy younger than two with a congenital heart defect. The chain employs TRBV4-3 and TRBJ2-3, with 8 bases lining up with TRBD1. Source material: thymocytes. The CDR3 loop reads CASSRGPGGEQGDTQYF. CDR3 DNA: TGCGCCAGCAGCCGGGGGCCAGGGGGCGAACAAGGGGATACGCAGTATTTT.